This T cell receptor (beta chain) was found in a study of blood T cell repertoires in COVID-19. Libraries were prepared by immunoSEQ multiplex PCR; TCRdb keeps only in-frame clonotypes and omits some of them. The sample shows about 380,000 clones, 88% of them seen only once. The CDR3 sequence is 15 residues long. V lost 2 bases and J 4 bases, leaving 12 bases between the germline ends. In germline, CDR1 is SGDLS, CDR2 YYNGEE. What was sequenced was PBMCs or T cells enriched from blood (not recorded which). The rearrangement uses TRBV9 and TRBJ1-4; the D is unclear. This receptor was obtained from a woman under 30 who had recovered from COVID-19. The CDR3 loop is CASSVSIAGNEKLFF. CDR3 bases: TGTGCCAGCAGCGTGTCCATTGCCGGTAATGAAAAACTGTTTTTT.